The 16 T cell receptor beta chains listed next were all sequenced from one sample in a study of cytomegalovirus exposure and HLA in healthy donors. The PCR was carried out with 60 Vbeta primers and 13 Jbeta primers. The method was immunoSEQ multiplex PCR; TCRdb's version includes in-frame clones alone and lacks a portion of them. The sample has fewer than 85,000 clones, 78% seen once. The sequenced sample was PBMCs. These receptors were obtained from a man in his forties in good health and CMV-seronegative.

The chain combines TRBV5-1 with TRBJ2-7; D possibly corresponds to TRBD1 (6 bases). The germline V and J ends were trimmed by 1 base and 7 bases, with 12 bases remaining between them. CDR1 and CDR2 (germline): SGHRS, YFSETQ. The CDR3 length is 13 residues. The CDR3 DNA reads as TGCGCCAGCAGCTTGTTACAGGGTAGGGAGCAGTACTTC. This gives the protein CASSLLQGREQYF.

The V gene is TRBV5-1, the J gene TRBJ2-7, with TRBD1 matching over 9 bases. This CDR3 is 14 amino acids long. The V gene's germline CDR1 is SGHRS and CDR2 YFSETQ. V was pared by 3 bases and J by 5 bases, with 6 bases of the junction left unmatched. CDR3 bases: TGCGCCAGCAGCTGGGACAGGGAGGTTGACGAGCAGTACTTC. This translates into CASSWDREVDEQYF.

This clone was seen only once. V is TRBV7-2 and J is TRBJ2-1; 7 bases are shared with TRBD1. V trimming: 2 bases; J trimming: 7 bases; junction bases outside the gene matches: 14. CDR1 and CDR2 from the germline V gene are SGHTA and FQGNSA. CDR3 length equals 17 residues. This CDR3 is CASSLYYRGRESNEQFF. The CDR3 nucleotides are TGTGCCAGCAGCTTATACTACAGGGGTCGTGAGTCGAATGAGCAGTTCTTC.

The V call is TRBV19, the J call TRBJ1-2; TRBD1 agrees at 11 bases. This CDR3 is built from 13 residues. After removal of 7 bases from V and 8 bases from J, the junction contained 6 bases not matched to a gene. The germline gives CDR1 LNHDA, CDR2 SQIVND (reference sequence). DNA for the CDR3: TGTGCCAGTAACCCGGGGGACAGGGGGGGCTACACCTTC. It codes for CASNPGDRGGYTF.

The V gene is TRBV7-3, the J gene TRBJ2-2; TRBD2 is a possible D gene (6 bases). The CDR3 length is 17 residues. V was shortened by 1 base and J by 1 base, with 13 bases between the two germline ends. Per the germline V gene, CDR1 is SGHTA and CDR2 is FQGTGA. The CDR3 here is CASSLKRAGENTGELFF. In DNA, the CDR3 is TGTGCCAGCAGCTTAAAGCGGGCAGGAGAGAACACCGGGGAGCTGTTTTTT.

Points on this clone: An end of the junction does not agree with germline; a read error may underlie this. The genes are TRBV7-9 and TRBJ2-2; TRBD1 agrees at 8 bases. This CDR3 comprises 16 residues. Germline V gene sequence: CDR1 SEHNR, CDR2 FQNEAQ (reference sequence). Written as DNA, the CDR3 is TGTTCCAGCTGCAGGGGGCTAGACCTGGCCACCGGGGAGCTGTTTTTT. As protein: CSSCRGLDLATGELFF. Variable domain in full (rest from reference TRBV7-9 and TRBJ2-2): DTGVSQNPRHKITKRGQNVTFRCDPISEHNRLYWYRQTLGQGPEFLTYFQNEAQLEKSRLLSDRFSAERPKGSFSTLEIQRTEQGDSAMYLCSSCRGLDLATGELFFGEGSRLTVL.

The CDR3 DNA follows: TGTGCCAGCAGACACCCCCCCCAGGGCTACACCTTC. The encoded protein is CASRHPPQGYTF. The chain has TRBV28 and TRBJ1-2; D uncertain. The CDR3 has 12 amino acids. Germline V gene lookup returns CDR1 MDHEN and CDR2 SYDVKM. Trimming stripped 6 bases from V and 8 bases from J, with 13 bases between.

This chain uses TRBV4-3 with TRBJ2-2; 7 bases align to TRBD1. Trimming took 0 bases from V and 7 from J; bases not matched to a gene: 17. This CDR3 contains 19 residues. The germline CDR1 and CDR2 sequences are LGHNA and YSLEER. CDR3 sequence reads: CASSQEGGIRVAGIGELFF. As DNA, the CDR3 is TGCGCCAGCAGCCAAGAAGGGGGCATCAGGGTAGCCGGAATCGGGGAGCTGTTTTTT.

The CDR3 coding sequence is TGTGCCAGCTCACCTCCAGGGGGCGGCACTGAAGCTTTCTTT. Protein sequence: CASSPPGGGTEAFF. The rearrangement links TRBV18 to TRBJ1-1, with TRBD1 matching over 8 bases. Per the germline V gene, CDR1 is KGHSH and CDR2 is LQKENI. This CDR3 has 14 amino acids. V shed 3 bases, J shed 4 bases, and the junction held 4 bases outside the gene matches.

With respect to this clone: An end of the junction differs from the germline gene, which may be a read error. V gene TRBV7-9 combines with J gene TRBJ1-2; maybe TRBD1 (6 bases). The CDR3 contains 14 residues. Germline V gene sequence: CDR1 SEHNR, CDR2 FQNEAQ (reference sequence). As DNA, the CDR3 is TGTTCCAGCAGCTTAATTGCGGGGGCGGATGGCTACACCTTC. Its translation is CSSSLIAGADGYTF.

The chain recombines TRBV5-4 with TRBJ1-1; D is unclear. CDR1 is SGHNT, CDR2 YYREEE, per germline (reference sequence). This CDR3 is 14 amino acids long. The V and J ends lost 2 bases and 2 bases respectively, with 10 bases between them. CDR3 residues: CASSLLAGNTEAFF. The CDR3 nucleotides are TGTGCCAGCAGCTTACTTGCAGGAAACACTGAAGCTTTCTTT.

The CDR3 DNA is TGTGCCTGGTCACAGGGCTACGAGCAGTACTTC. Its protein product is CAWSQGYEQYF. V and J are TRBV30 and TRBJ2-7, with D maybe TRBD1 (6 bases). This CDR3 region has 11 residues. Germline V CDR1 and CDR2: GTSNPN, SVGIG (reference sequence). V lost 5 bases to trimming and J lost 3 bases, with 8 bases between them.

The rearrangement uses TRBV7-9 and TRBJ2-3; the D is unclear. The CDR3 covers 15 residues. Deletions cut 1 base from V and 0 bases from J, with 8 bases between. The V gene's germline CDR1 is SEHNR and CDR2 FQNEAQ (reference sequence). As DNA, the CDR3 is TGTGCCAGCAGCTTAGTAGGCGGCAGCACAGATACGCAGTATTTT. Its translation is CASSLVGGSTDTQYF. The complete variable domain, with remaining parts taken from reference TRBV7-9 and TRBJ2-3, reads DTGVSQNPRHKITKRGQNVTFRCDPISEHNRLYWYRQTLGQGPEFLTYFQNEAQLEKSRLLSDRFSAERPKGSFSTLEIQRTEQGDSAMYLCASSLVGGSTDTQYFGPGTRLTVL.

Only a few counts were recorded for this clone. The V and J genes are TRBV7-9 and TRBJ1-5, with 8 bases that match TRBD1. V trimming: 5 bases; J trimming: 3 bases; junction bases outside the gene matches: 9. This CDR3 contains 16 residues. From germline, CDR1 is SEHNR and CDR2 FQNEAQ (reference sequence). The CDR3 loop is CASSKTGDNNNQPQHF. CDR3 DNA sequence: TGTGCCAGCAGCAAGACAGGGGATAACAACAATCAGCCCCAGCATTTT.

V gene TRBV6-5 combines with J gene TRBJ2-1, with TRBD1 matching over 10 bases. Germline V gene lookup returns CDR1 MNHEY and CDR2 SVGAGI. Trimming cost V 2 bases and J 9 bases; bases outside gene matches: 10. The CDR3 sequence is 16 residues long. The CDR3, as DNA: TGTGCCAGCAGTTACAAATGGGACAGGGGATTGGGTGAGCAGTTCTTC. The encoded protein is CASSYKWDRGLGEQFF.

This sequence joins TRBV5-1 and TRBJ2-2; D is possibly TRBD1 (6 bases). CDR1 is SGHRS and CDR2 is YFSETQ in the germline V gene. Trimming shortened V by 0 bases and J by 2 bases, and 14 bases separated the two germline ends. This CDR3 spans 17 amino acids. The CDR3 coding sequence is TGCGCCAGCAGCTTGGCCGGGCAGGGGTCAAACACCGGGGAGCTGTTTTTT. Its protein product is CASSLAGQGSNTGELFF.